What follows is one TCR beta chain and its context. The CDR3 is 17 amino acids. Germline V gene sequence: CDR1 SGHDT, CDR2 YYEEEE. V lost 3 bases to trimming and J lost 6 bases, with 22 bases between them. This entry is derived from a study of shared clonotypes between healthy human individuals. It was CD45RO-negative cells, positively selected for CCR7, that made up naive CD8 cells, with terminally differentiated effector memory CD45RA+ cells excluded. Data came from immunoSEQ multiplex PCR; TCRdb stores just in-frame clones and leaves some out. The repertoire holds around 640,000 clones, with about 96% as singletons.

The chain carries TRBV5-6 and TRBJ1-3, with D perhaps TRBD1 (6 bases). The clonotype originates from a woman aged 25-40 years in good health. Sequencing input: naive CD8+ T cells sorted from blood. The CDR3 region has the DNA TGTGCCAGCAGCTCTAACAGGGCTCTGGGCGTCTTAAACACCATATATTTT. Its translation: CASSSNRALGVLNTIYF.